The clone carrying this TCR beta chain appeared a single time. Germline V gives CDR1 SGHKS, CDR2 YYEKEE (reference sequence). This CDR3 is 15 amino acids long. V lost 0 bases to trimming and J lost 5 bases, with 13 bases between them. Clones were sequenced by immunoSEQ multiplex PCR, and TCRdb holds only the in-frame ones, with some missing. The data show over 50,000 clones, approximately 91% seen once. These data belong to a study of OX40 agonist ivuxolimab in advanced cancers. About the study: Every 2 weeks, ivuxolimab was infused into the patients intravenously at between 0.01 and 10 mg/kg. Dose-escalation cases comprised hepatocellular carcinoma, melanoma, renal cell or head and neck cancer. Subjects had a mean age of roughly 60 years, with a range of about 20 to 85; around 83% were male.

The chain recombines TRBV5-5 with TRBJ2-3; D gene ambiguous. This receptor was taken from an adult with an advanced solid tumor such as melanoma, head and neck, liver or kidney cancer. The source material was CD4+ or CD8+ T cells sorted from blood, sampled in a trial of the OX40 agonist ivuxolimab. The CDR3, as DNA: TGTGCCAGCAGCTTGGCTTCCCGAGTTCTAGATACGCAGTATTTT. It yields the protein CASSLASRVLDTQYF. Using reference TRBV5-5 and TRBJ2-3 for the parts outside the CDR3, the full variable domain is DAGVTQSPTHLIKTRGQQVTLRCSPISGHKSVSWYQQVLGQGPQFIFQYYEKEERGRGNFPDRFSARQFPNYSSELNVNALLLGDSALYLCASSLASRVLDTQYFGPGTRLTVL.